Below are 20 T cell receptor beta chains sequenced from a single sample in a study of long-term antiretroviral therapy in people with HIV. The assay used was immunoSEQ (version v3.0), run at survey level. The protocol was immunoSEQ multiplex PCR, while the TCRdb copy is restricted to in-frame clones and leaves out a portion. The table shows about 17,000 clones, with 75% to 85% occurring only once. The material sequenced was unsorted PBMCs, taken at the start of antiretroviral therapy. These receptor sequences come from a young man with HIV.

The sample holds a few counts of this clone. This rearrangement joins TRBV19 to TRBJ2-7; tentatively, D is TRBD2 (6 bases). The length of the CDR3 is 14 residues. Germline V CDR1 and CDR2: LNHDA, SQIVND (reference sequence). Trimming cost V 6 bases and J 6 bases, with 18 bases left between them. The CDR3 DNA reads TGTGCCAGTAGAGAACTAGCCGGAGCCCTCGAGCAGTACTTC. It yields the protein CASRELAGALEQYF.

This chain connects TRBV4-1 to TRBJ2-1, with TRBD2 as a possible D gene (5 bases). This CDR3 is 17 amino acids long. CDR1 MGHRA and CDR2 YSYEKL come from the germline V gene. Trimming took off 1 base at V and 0 bases at J, with 13 bases between the two ends. The CDR3 region has the DNA TGCGCCAGCAGCCAAGGACCTTTGCGGGTCTCCTACAATGAGCAGTTCTTC. Translated, it gives CASSQGPLRVSYNEQFF.

The J gene is TRBJ1-2, the V gene TRBV7-4; 9 bases align to TRBD1. Per germline, CDR1 SGHVT and CDR2 SQSDAQ. The V and J ends lost 0 bases and 6 bases, in that order; junction bases with no gene match: 8. The CDR3 has 16 amino acids. CDR3 region: CASSLALPQGANGYTF. CDR3 coding DNA: TGTGCCAGCAGCTTAGCACTCCCACAGGGGGCGAATGGCTACACCTTC.

This chain connects TRBV4-1 to TRBJ1-3; D not resolved. Germline V gene lookup returns CDR1 MGHRA and CDR2 YSYEKL. The V end lost 4 bases, the J end lost 0 bases, and 10 bases lay between the germline ends. This CDR3 contains 15 residues. CDR3 coding DNA: TGCGCCAGCAGCCCCGCCTGGGCCTCTGGAAACACCATATATTTT. This codes for CASSPAWASGNTIYF.

This rearrangement joins TRBV5-4 to TRBJ2-7; D is possibly TRBD1 (6 bases). The CDR3 is 14 residues long. Between the trimmed V and J ends, which lost 2 bases and 4 bases, there was a span of 13 bases. Germline-derived CDR1 and CDR2 are SGHNT and YYREEE (reference sequence). CDR3 sequence: CASSFPGEQYEQYF. The CDR3 bases are TGTGCCAGCAGCTTCCCAGGGGAACAATACGAGCAGTACTTC.

The chain links TRBV28 to TRBJ1-5; D gene unclear. The V gene lost 7 bases and the J gene lost 3 bases, with 16 bases spanning the gap. CDR3 size: 15 residues. Germline V gene sequence: CDR1 MDHEN, CDR2 SYDVKM. The CDR3 nucleotides read TGTGCCAGCATGGCAAGCGGAGGGCCCAATCAGCCCCAGCATTTT. Translation: CASMASGGPNQPQHF.

The CDR3 DNA reads TGTGCCAGCAGCGTGTGGGAGGGTAATGAAAAACTGTTTTTT. It translates to CASSVWEGNEKLFF. The chain combines TRBV2 with TRBJ1-4; D uncertain. The V end lost 6 bases, the J end lost 4 bases, and 12 bases lay between the germline ends. Germline V gene sequence: CDR1 SNHLY, CDR2 FYNNEI. The CDR3 sequence is 14 residues long.

The chain recombines TRBV27 with TRBJ2-7; no clear D gene. The CDR3 consists of 15 residues. Germline V lookup: CDR1 MNHEY, CDR2 SMNVEV (reference sequence). V shed 3 bases and J shed 3 bases, with 15 bases lying between them. The CDR3 nucleotides are TGTGCCAGCAGTTTCGGAGCCGTCACGGGCTACGAGCAGTACTTC. Translated: CASSFGAVTGYEQYF.

This clone is deemed medium-sized (0.01 to 0.1%). For the CDR3, the DNA is TGTGCCAGCAGCGACAGGGGATACGGACAGCCCCAGCATTTT. Its translation: CASSDRGYGQPQHF. This chain joins TRBV27 and TRBJ1-5, with 8 nucleotides matching TRBD1. CDR1 is MNHEY and CDR2 is SMNVEV in the germline V gene (reference sequence). The CDR3 runs 14 residues. The trim removed 6 bases at V and 7 bases at J, leaving 8 bases unmatched.

This CDR3 is CASSLVPVLAGGTDTQYF. Written as DNA, the CDR3 is TGCGCCAGCAGCTTGGTCCCGGTACTAGCGGGGGGCACAGATACGCAGTATTTT. The V and J genes are TRBV5-1 and TRBJ2-3; 11 nucleotides line up with TRBD2. This CDR3 comprises 18 residues. The germline V gene has CDR1 SGHRS and CDR2 YFSETQ. The V segment lost 0 bases and the J segment 1 base; nucleotides outside the gene matches: 7. Full variable domain (missing parts from reference TRBV5-1 and TRBJ2-3): KAGVTQTPRYLIKTRGQQVTLSCSPISGHRSVSWYQQTPGQGLQFLFEYFSETQRNKGNFPGRFSGRQFSNSRSEMNVSTLELGDSALYLCASSLVPVLAGGTDTQYFGPGTRLTVL.

V is TRBV11-3 and J is TRBJ2-7; possible D gene TRBD2, 6 bases. Trimming cost V 0 bases and J 3 bases, with 15 bases left between them. Germline lookup yields CDR1 SGHNT and CDR2 YENEEA. The CDR3 extends over 16 amino acids. The CDR3 spells CASSLEGRRLGYEQYF. The CDR3 nucleotides read TGTGCCAGCAGCTTAGAAGGGAGGAGACTAGGCTACGAGCAGTACTTC.

The gene calls are TRBV7-8 and TRBJ2-7; D tentatively reads TRBD1 or TRBD2 (5 bases each). In germline, CDR1 is SGHVS, CDR2 FQNEAQ. V lost 3 bases and J lost 1, with 13 bases in between. The CDR3 consists of 15 residues. The CDR3 protein is CASSLEFEGSYEQYF. The CDR3 DNA reads TGTGCCAGCAGCTTGGAATTTGAGGGGTCCTACGAGCAGTACTTC. The whole variable domain, filled in from reference TRBV7-8 and TRBJ2-7, reads GAGVSQSPRYKVAKRGQDVALRCDPISGHVSLFWYQQALGQGPEFLTYFQNEAQLDKSGLPSDRFFAERPEGSVSTLKIQRTQQEDSAVYLCASSLEFEGSYEQYFGPGTRLTVT.

The chain links TRBV2 to TRBJ1-3; TRBD1 matches 9 bases. Germline V lookup: CDR1 SNHLY, CDR2 FYNNEI. V lost 6 bases, J lost 4 bases, and 10 bases stayed unmatched. The CDR3 runs 16 residues. CDR3 sequence: CASRDRGLPMGNTIYF. CDR3 nucleotides: TGTGCCAGCAGGGACAGGGGACTTCCGATGGGAAACACCATATATTTT. Full variable domain (outside the CDR3, taken from reference TRBV2 and TRBJ1-3): EPEVTQTPSHQVTQMGQEVILRCVPISNHLYFYWYRQILGQKVEFLVSFYNNEISEKSEIFDDQFSVERPDGSNFTLKIRSTKLEDSAMYFCASRDRGLPMGNTIYFGEGSWLTVV.

The V gene is TRBV5-6, the J gene TRBJ1-4; 10 positions match TRBD1. The CDR3 consists of 19 residues. Unmatched junction bases numbered 18, after V lost 3 bases and J lost 7 bases. Germline values: CDR1 SGHDT, CDR2 YYEEEE. The CDR3 loop reads CASSWGSGTGVWVSEKLFF. The CDR3, as DNA: TGTGCCAGCAGCTGGGGGTCCGGGACAGGGGTGTGGGTGAGTGAAAAACTGTTTTTT.

The rearrangement uses TRBV19 and TRBJ1-1; a possible D gene is TRBD1 (6 bases). Trimming removed 7 bases from V and 7 bases from J, with 22 bases in between. There are 15 residues in the CDR3. Germline assignment: CDR1 LNHDA and CDR2 SQIVND (reference sequence). The CDR3 here is CASTLMGQGPYEAFF. CDR3 nucleotide sequence: TGTGCCAGTACCCTAATGGGGCAGGGGCCTTATGAAGCTTTCTTT.

This clone was seen a few times. The genes are TRBV27 and TRBJ1-3; D is ambiguous. The CDR3 is 15 amino acids. Germline V lookup: CDR1 MNHEY, CDR2 SMNVEV (reference sequence). V lost 6 bases, J lost 2 bases, and 14 bases lay in between. The CDR3 nucleotides read TGTGCCAGCAGAAGCGCGGAAGGGCCTGGAAACACCATATATTTT. It specifies CASRSAEGPGNTIYF.

J is TRBJ1-5 and V is TRBV19; TRBD1 is a possible D gene (6 bases). The V gene lost 2 bases and the J gene lost 6 bases, with 17 bases spanning the gap. Germline values: CDR1 LNHDA, CDR2 SQIVND (reference sequence). The CDR3 has 16 residues. The CDR3 spells CASSIPQHRVGQPQHF. The CDR3 bases are TGTGCCAGTAGTATACCCCAACACAGGGTCGGTCAGCCCCAGCATTTT.

The V gene is TRBV5-4, the J gene TRBJ2-1; TRBD1 matches at 10 bases. The CDR3 consists of 15 residues. V was clipped by 1 base and J by 6 bases; unmatched bases: 4. The germline V gene encodes CDR1 SGHNT and CDR2 YYREEE (reference sequence). The CDR3 loop is CASSLPDRGVNEQFF. The CDR3 DNA reads as TGTGCCAGCAGCTTGCCGGACAGGGGGGTCAATGAGCAGTTCTTC.

The rearrangement uses TRBV11-2 and TRBJ2-7; 9 bases match TRBD2. V shed 6 bases and J 2 bases; nucleotides not matched to a gene: 8. The CDR3 sequence is 15 residues long. Germline assignment: CDR1 SGHAT and CDR2 FQNNGV. CDR3 nucleotides: TGTGCCAGCAGGGCTAGCGGGAAGCGAACCTACGAGCAGTACTTC. Protein: CASRASGKRTYEQYF.

The chain carries TRBV13 and TRBJ1-1; 8 positions match TRBD1. Germline V gene data show CDR1 as PRHDT and CDR2 as FYEKMQ (reference sequence). The CDR3 is 13 residues long. The ends lost 5 bases at V and 5 bases at J; junction bases unmatched: 4. Here the CDR3 DNA reads TGTGCCAGCAGCCTCGACAGGGGAACTGAAGCTTTCTTT. This gives the protein CASSLDRGTEAFF.